The next 28 T cell receptor beta chains were all read from a single sample in a study of blood T cell repertoires in COVID-19. Repertoires were generated with immunoSEQ multiplex PCR, while TCRdb's copy carries only in-frame clones and drops some. In the table there are about 30,000 clones, roughly 80% of which are singletons. Sequencing used peripheral blood. The receptors stem from a man in his 70s with COVID-19, enrolled during active disease.

This clone came up once. CDR3: CASSDLGDSNQPQHF. The CDR3 region has the DNA TGTGCCAGTAGTGACCTCGGGGATAGCAATCAGCCCCAGCATTTT. The chain uses TRBV19 and TRBJ1-5; D remains unclear. The V gene lost 5 bases and the J gene lost 0 bases, with 11 bases spanning the gap. The CDR3 has 15 amino acids. Germline V gene sequence: CDR1 LNHDA, CDR2 SQIVND (reference sequence).

This chain connects TRBV4-3 to TRBJ2-1, with TRBD2 matching 8 bases. The ends lost 3 bases at V and 11 bases at J; junction bases unmatched: 6. This CDR3 is built from 13 residues. Germline V gene data show CDR1 as LGHNA and CDR2 as YSLEER. The CDR3 DNA follows: TGCGCCAGCAGCCAGGAATTAGCGGGACAGCAGTTCTTC. Encoded protein: CASSQELAGQQFF.

The genes are TRBV9 and TRBJ2-7; 12 positions match TRBD2. After removal of 6 bases from V and 6 bases from J, the junction contained 4 bases not matched to a gene. The V gene's germline CDR1 is SGDLS and CDR2 YYNGEE. The CDR3 runs to 13 residues. DNA of the CDR3: TGTGCCAGCAACCTAGCGGGAGGGCTCGAGCAGTACTTC. This gives the protein CASNLAGGLEQYF.

V gene TRBV28 combines with J gene TRBJ1-2, with 8 bases lining up with TRBD1. Germline V gene data show CDR1 as MDHEN and CDR2 as SYDVKM. Unmatched junction bases numbered 12, after V lost 8 bases and J lost 1 base. CDR3 length: 16 amino acids. The CDR3: CASQLPGGQGNYGYTF. DNA of the CDR3: TGTGCCAGCCAGCTCCCTGGTGGACAGGGTAACTATGGCTACACCTTC.

CDR3 DNA: TGTGCCAGCAGCGAGGGACAGGGGGGCTCTGGAAACACCATATATTTT. Translating gives CASSEGQGGSGNTIYF. This rearrangement joins TRBV9 to TRBJ1-3; 11 bases match TRBD1. The germline V gene encodes CDR1 SGDLS and CDR2 YYNGEE. The J segment lost 0 bases and the V segment lost 3 bases, leaving 2 bases of the junction unmatched. The CDR3 has 16 amino acids.

V usage is TRBV15 and J usage is TRBJ1-3; the match to TRBD1 covers 8 bases. Germline V lookup: CDR1 LNHNV, CDR2 YYDKDF (reference sequence). Germline trimming cut 4 bases from V and 0 bases from J; bases unmatched to any gene: 5. The CDR3 has 16 residues. The DNA of the CDR3 is TGTGCCACCAGCAAGACAGGGGAGAGCTCTGGAAACACCATATATTTT. It specifies CATSKTGESSGNTIYF.

This clone was picked up one time. J is TRBJ2-7 and V is TRBV6-2 or TRBV6-3; tentatively, D is TRBD2 (6 bases). The CDR3 runs 14 residues. The germline V gene encodes CDR1 MNHEY and CDR2 SVGEGT. V lost 0 bases and J 5 bases, leaving 11 bases between the germline ends. Here the CDR3 DNA reads TGTGCCAGCAGTTACTCGAACCTAGCGAACGAGCAGTACTTC. This sequence encodes CASSYSNLANEQYF.

This clone was observed once. The junction and the germline gene differ at one end; a read error may be behind it. V usage is TRBV6-1 and J usage is TRBJ2-7, with unresolved D. The CDR3 is 12 residues long. Germline V gene data show CDR1 as MNHNS and CDR2 as SASEGT. CDR3 region: CASSEGNVQAHF. In nucleotides, the CDR3 is TGTGCCAGCAGTGAAGGGAATGTGCAGGCACACTTC.

V gene TRBV19 combines with J gene TRBJ1-1; D is unclear. CDR3 length: 14 residues. The germline V gene has CDR1 LNHDA and CDR2 SQIVND (reference sequence). Trimming took 3 bases from V and 5 from J, leaving 13 bases between them. For the CDR3, the DNA is TGTGCCAGTAGTATCAATAGGGAGCGGACTGAAGCTTTCTTT. It encodes CASSINRERTEAFF.

The chain combines TRBV9 with TRBJ2-7; TRBD1 matches 12 bases. The CDR3 covers 15 residues. The V and J ends lost 4 bases and 4 bases, in that order; junction bases with no gene match: 6. In germline, CDR1 is SGDLS, CDR2 YYNGEE. The CDR3 DNA reads TGTGCCAGCAGCCCGGGACAGGGGGCCCTTTACGAGCAGTACTTC. Its translation is CASSPGQGALYEQYF.

The chain links TRBV7-3 to TRBJ2-7; 8 bases line up with TRBD2. V lost 3 bases to trimming and J lost 3 bases; unmatched junction nucleotides: 7. This CDR3 is built from 15 residues. The germline V gene has CDR1 SGHTA and CDR2 FQGTGA. The DNA of the CDR3 is TGTGCCAGCAGCTTTACCGGACTAGCCGACTACGAGCAGTACTTC. Translation gives CASSFTGLADYEQYF.

The chain links TRBV11-2 to TRBJ2-3; no definite D call. The germline V gene has CDR1 SGHAT and CDR2 FQNNGV. The CDR3 length is 12 residues. Trimming took 4 bases from V and 0 from J, leaving 2 bases between them. As DNA, the CDR3 is TGTGCCAGCAGCTCAAGCACAGATACGCAGTATTTT. This encodes CASSSSTDTQYF.

This clone came up a few times. The junction departs from the called germline gene at one end, perhaps through a read error. This chain joins TRBV24-1 and TRBJ2-1, with D perhaps matching TRBD2 (5 bases). Per the germline V gene, CDR1 is KGHDR and CDR2 is SFDVKD. The CDR3 extends over 16 amino acids. The CDR3 here is CATSPSAGVFYDEQFF. The CDR3, as DNA: TGTGCCACCAGCCCAAGTGCCGGGGTTTTCTACGATGAGCAGTTCTTC.

V is TRBV7-2 and J is TRBJ2-1, with no clear D. The germline gives CDR1 SGHTA, CDR2 FQGNSA. The CDR3 covers 14 residues. V shed 4 bases and J shed 7 bases, with 14 bases lying between them. This chain's CDR3 is CASSYTEYANEQFF. CDR3 sequence (DNA): TGTGCCAGCAGCTATACAGAATATGCGAATGAGCAGTTCTTC.

This clone showed up just once. The rearrangement uses TRBV27 and TRBJ1-2; D uncertain. Germline CDR1 MNHEY, CDR2 SMNVEV (reference sequence). The ends were cut back, 2 bases at V and 1 base at J, with 11 bases in the middle. CDR3 length: 15 residues. The CDR3 loop reads CASSLTGRFNYGYTF. CDR3 sequence (DNA): TGTGCCAGCAGTTTAACGGGGAGATTTAACTATGGCTACACCTTC.

This clone was picked up one time. The chain recombines TRBV19 with TRBJ1-1, with D maybe TRBD1 (5 bases). Trimming cost V 3 bases and J 4 bases, with 12 bases left between them. Germline V gene lookup returns CDR1 LNHDA and CDR2 SQIVND (reference sequence). This CDR3 is 14 amino acids long. The CDR3 sequence is CASSIIGVGTEAFF. In nucleotides, the CDR3 is TGTGCCAGTAGTATCATAGGGGTGGGCACTGAAGCTTTCTTT.

The chain uses TRBV6-5 and TRBJ2-1; 8 bases agree with TRBD2. CDR3 length: 14 residues. The germline CDR1 and CDR2 sequences are MNHEY and SVGAGI. The ends lost 1 base at V and 6 bases at J; junction bases unmatched: 2. The CDR3 bases are TGTGCCAGCAGTTACTGGCGGGAGGTCAATGAGCAGTTCTTC. Translating it yields CASSYWREVNEQFF.

Only a few counts were recorded for this clone. This chain joins TRBV4-2 and TRBJ2-7; D is perhaps TRBD2 (6 bases). The germline CDR1 and CDR2 sequences are LGHNA and YNFKEQ. The CDR3 totals 14 residues. V was cut by 1 base and J by 6 bases, with 13 bases left in between. The DNA for the CDR3 is TGTGCCAGCAGCCAAGCTGGAAGCGGGTTCGAGCAGTACTTC. This translates into CASSQAGSGFEQYF.

The genes are TRBV4-1 and TRBJ2-7; 7 bases match TRBD2. V dropped 1 base and J dropped 3; count of bases not matched to a gene: 21. Germline values: CDR1 MGHRA, CDR2 YSYEKL. The CDR3 is made up of 20 amino acids. The CDR3 sequence is CASSQGHTGRGLIMNYEQYF. The CDR3, as DNA: TGCGCCAGCAGCCAAGGGCACACGGGGAGGGGACTTATTATGAACTACGAGCAGTACTTC.

The chain links TRBV6-5 to TRBJ2-7, with 11 bases lining up with TRBD2. Germline CDR1 reads MNHEY; CDR2 reads SVGAGI. The trim removed 7 bases at V and 6 bases at J, leaving 8 bases unmatched. The CDR3 loop spans 14 amino acids. DNA of the CDR3: TGTGCCAGCAAAACTAGCGGGAGTTTCACCGAGCAGTACTTC. This sequence encodes CASKTSGSFTEQYF.

The chain employs TRBV10-3 and TRBJ1-2, with 9 positions matching TRBD1. The CDR3 spans 14 residues. Losses at the gene ends were 6 bases for V and 6 bases for J; bases not matched to a gene: 8. CDR1 and CDR2 from the germline V gene are ENHRY and SYGVKD. CDR3 residues: CAISRDRAGDGYTF. CDR3 coding DNA: TGTGCCATCAGCCGGGACAGGGCAGGGGATGGCTACACCTTC.

The chain recombines TRBV9 with TRBJ1-2; 10 bases are a match to TRBD1. The germline V gene encodes CDR1 SGDLS and CDR2 YYNGEE. This CDR3 is built from 15 residues. Losses at the gene ends were 1 base for V and 1 base for J; bases not matched to a gene: 1. The DNA for the CDR3 is TGTGCCAGCAGCGTAAGGACAGGGGGTAACTATGGCTACACCTTC. Its translation: CASSVRTGGNYGYTF.

The chain has TRBV5-6 and TRBJ1-5; D not certain. Germline V CDR1 and CDR2: SGHDT, YYEEEE. This CDR3 has 15 amino acids. With 0 bases removed from V and 1 base from J, the gap between germline ends came to 8 bases. The CDR3 region has the DNA TGTGCCAGCAGCTTGGGGACGGGGAGCAATCAGCCCCAGCATTTT. Translated, it gives CASSLGTGSNQPQHF.

The chain is built from TRBV19 and TRBJ2-2, with D possibly being TRBD1 (5 bases). There are 15 residues in the CDR3. The V end was cut by 1 base, the J end by 6 bases, with 12 bases between. Germline V CDR1 and CDR2: LNHDA, SQIVND (reference sequence). CDR3 in amino acids: CASSIGDQGSGELFF. The CDR3 nucleotides read TGTGCCAGTAGTATAGGGGATCAGGGTTCCGGGGAGCTGTTTTTT.

This chain uses TRBV18 with TRBJ2-1, with a tentative D call TRBD1 (6 bases). The germline V gene encodes CDR1 KGHSH and CDR2 LQKENI. The V end was cut by 4 bases, the J end by 9 bases, with 16 bases between. The CDR3 runs to 14 residues. The DNA of the CDR3 is TGTGCCAGCTCACGGTCAGGGGCCGATAGTGAGCAGTTCTTC. Translating gives CASSRSGADSEQFF.

This sequence joins TRBV20-1 and TRBJ1-5, with 9 bases that match TRBD1. Trimming cost V 3 bases and J 3 bases; bases outside gene matches: 3. Germline V lookup: CDR1 DFQATT, CDR2 SNEGSKA (reference sequence). This CDR3 is 14 amino acids long. The CDR3 region has the DNA TGCAGTGCTAGTGGGGACAGGGACAATCAGCCCCAGCATTTT. It translates to CSASGDRDNQPQHF.

J is TRBJ1-6 and V is TRBV28, with a possible D match to TRBD1 (6 bases). CDR1 MDHEN and CDR2 SYDVKM come from the germline V gene. The length of the CDR3 is 15 residues. Deletions cut 5 bases from V and 4 bases from J, with 12 bases between. The CDR3 sequence is CASSPGTLYNSPLHF. In DNA, the CDR3 is TGTGCCAGCAGTCCCGGGACATTATATAATTCACCCCTCCACTTT.

This clone was seen a single time. The V gene is TRBV6-5, the J gene TRBJ1-6, with D tentatively TRBD1 (5 bases). Germline lookup yields CDR1 MNHEY and CDR2 SVGAGI. The CDR3 runs to 15 residues. The V end lost 5 bases, the J end lost 8 bases, and 16 bases lay between the germline ends. The CDR3 region has the DNA TGTGCCAGCAGTCACCCGGTAGGGGCCGATTCACCCCTCCACTTT. As protein: CASSHPVGADSPLHF.